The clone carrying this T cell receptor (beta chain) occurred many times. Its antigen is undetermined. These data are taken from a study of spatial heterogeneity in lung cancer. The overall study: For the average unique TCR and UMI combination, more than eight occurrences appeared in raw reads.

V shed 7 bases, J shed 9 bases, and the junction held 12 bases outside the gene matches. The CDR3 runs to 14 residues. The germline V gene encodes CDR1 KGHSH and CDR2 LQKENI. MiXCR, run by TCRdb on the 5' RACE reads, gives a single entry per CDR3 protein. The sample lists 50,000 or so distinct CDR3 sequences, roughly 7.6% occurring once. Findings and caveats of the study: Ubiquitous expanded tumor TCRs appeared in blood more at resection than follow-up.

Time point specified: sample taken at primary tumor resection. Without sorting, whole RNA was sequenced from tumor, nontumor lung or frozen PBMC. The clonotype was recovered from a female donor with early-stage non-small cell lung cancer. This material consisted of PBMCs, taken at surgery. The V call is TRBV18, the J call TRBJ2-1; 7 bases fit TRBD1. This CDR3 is CASWAGTVLSEQFF. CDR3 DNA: TGTGCCAGCTGGGCAGGGACAGTCCTCTCTGAGCAGTTCTTC.